This entry lists 10 T cell receptor beta chains sequenced from one sample in a study of identical twins. TCRdb used MiXCR to reprocess the 5' RACE reads, holding one entry per CDR3 protein. The sample includes 1.5 million or so distinct CDR3 sequences, roughly a third of them seen just once. The sequencing input was cord blood. These receptors originate from a newborn girl in good health.

This clonotype was observed a few times. The chain employs TRBV2 and TRBJ2-1, with 7 bases matching TRBD2. The length of the CDR3 is 15 residues. CDR1 SNHLY and CDR2 FYNNEI come from the germline V gene. V gave up 6 bases and J gave up 6 bases; unmatched junction bases: 11. CDR3 amino acids: CASRAERGRRNEQFF. For the CDR3, the DNA is TGTGCCAGCAGGGCGGAGCGGGGCCGGCGCAATGAGCAGTTCTTC.

This clonotype was seen ten or more times. CDR3 in DNA: TGTGCCAGCAGTCGTCGCGGGAGTGTAGATACGCAGTATTTT. Protein product: CASSRRGSVDTQYF. The V gene is TRBV6-6, the J gene TRBJ2-3; TRBD2 agrees at 7 bases. The germline V gene encodes CDR1 MNHNY and CDR2 SVGAGI (reference sequence). This CDR3 is 14 amino acids long. The junction had 7 bases not matched to a gene; V was cut back by 5 bases and J by 5 bases.

The chain's CDR3 is CASSWGDRETSYTF. In nucleotides, the CDR3 is TGTGCCAGCAGTTGGGGTGACAGGGAGACAAGCTACACCTTC. The chain carries TRBV27 and TRBJ1-2; TRBD1 matches at 7 bases. CDR3 length equals 14 residues. Per the germline V gene, CDR1 is MNHEY and CDR2 is SMNVEV (reference sequence). V shed 4 bases and J 9 bases; nucleotides not matched to a gene: 11.

Many counts were recorded for this clonotype. The genes are TRBV7-2 and TRBJ1-5; D might be TRBD1 (5 bases). The CDR3 sequence is 13 residues long. Per germline, CDR1 SGHTA and CDR2 FQGNSA. Trimming pared 6 bases from V and 7 bases from J, leaving 13 bases between. The CDR3 bases are TGTGCCAGCAGTTCCAGGGTAGGGCAGCCCCAGCATTTT. Its protein product is CASSSRVGQPQHF.

This clonotype was counted a few times. The chain links TRBV19 to TRBJ2-4; D is unclear. Trimming stripped 3 bases from V and 7 bases from J, with 7 bases between. Germline assignment: CDR1 LNHDA and CDR2 SQIVND (reference sequence). The CDR3 is 12 residues long. Here the CDR3 DNA reads TGTGCCAGTAGTATCCCCAGGAACATTCAGTACTTC. As protein: CASSIPRNIQYF.

This clonotype was found a few times. The chain uses TRBV3-1 and TRBJ2-1, with D hard to call. The CDR3 has 17 residues. The V gene's germline CDR1 is LGHDT and CDR2 YNNKEL (reference sequence). V was cut by 0 bases and J by 0 bases, with 12 bases left in between. CDR3 DNA sequence: TGTGCCAGCAGCCAAGAAAAGGGTATCAGCTCCTACAATGAGCAGTTCTTC. It codes for CASSQEKGISSYNEQFF.

CDR3 in DNA: TGTGCCAGCAGTTACTCGAAATTACGCGGGCGAAACACAGATACGCAGTATTTT. Protein product: CASSYSKLRGRNTDTQYF. The J gene is TRBJ2-3, the V gene TRBV6-5; weak D call: TRBD2 (5 bases). Germline lookup yields CDR1 MNHEY and CDR2 SVGAGI. Trimming took 0 bases from V and 2 from J, leaving 18 bases between them. The CDR3 contains 18 residues.

This clonotype appeared a few times. DNA of the CDR3: TGCAGTGCTGTACTTGGAACTAATGAAAAACTGTTTTTT. Translating gives CSAVLGTNEKLFF. The rearrangement joins TRBV20-1 to TRBJ1-4; D not certain. V lost 5 bases, J lost 1 base, and 8 bases lay in between. CDR1 and CDR2 from the germline V gene are DFQATT and SNEGSKA (reference sequence). The CDR3 loop spans 13 amino acids.

The chain uses TRBV5-1 and TRBJ2-1; 11 nucleotides align to TRBD2. V shed 4 bases, J shed 11 bases, and the junction held 8 bases outside the gene matches. This CDR3 comprises 14 residues. Germline CDR1 and CDR2: SGHRS and YFSETQ. Written as DNA, the CDR3 is TGCGCCAGCAGCCCCGGGACTAGCGGAGTCCAGCAGTTCTTC. It specifies CASSPGTSGVQQFF.

The rearrangement links TRBV5-1 to TRBJ2-5, with 12 bases matching TRBD1. The J call may be incorrect, as the DNA end agrees better with TRBJ2-7. CDR3 length: 15 amino acids. Germline V gene lookup returns CDR1 SGHRS and CDR2 YFSETQ. CDR3 residues: CASSPGGTGGHEQYF. Written as DNA, the CDR3 is TGCGCCAGCAGCCCCGGAGGGACAGGGGGCCACGAGCAGTACTTC.